The 22 T cell receptor beta chains below all came from one sample that was sequenced in a study of post-analysis software for immune sequencing data. For these TCRs, the target antigens are not known. Unique molecular identifiers were present in the TCR beta cDNA libraries. TCRdb re-derived calls from the PCR reads in MiXCR, one entry per CDR3 protein. The data show roughly 730,000 distinct CDR3 sequences, with roughly 30% seen just once and 0.56% held by the top ten. General study points: Five TRBV segments were more frequent in patients than controls; TRBV5-6, TRBV5-1 and TRBV20-1 belonged to this group.

Material for sequencing was blood. These receptors all stem from a girl aged 10-17 years with multiple sclerosis.

The V call is TRBV6-2 or TRBV6-3, the J call TRBJ2-7, with D tentatively TRBD2 (5 bases). This CDR3 comprises 14 residues. The V end lost 5 bases, the J end lost 7 bases, and 18 bases lay between the germline ends. Per germline, CDR1 MNHEY and CDR2 SVGEGT. The CDR3 reads CASSPSGAEREQYF. Written as DNA, the CDR3 is TGTGCCAGCAGTCCCAGCGGCGCCGAGAGGGAGCAGTACTTC.

The gene calls are TRBV18 and TRBJ1-4, with 9 bases aligning to TRBD1. J was trimmed by 8 bases and V by 1 base; bases with no gene match: 5. CDR1 and CDR2 from the germline V gene are KGHSH and LQKENI. This CDR3 comprises 15 residues. The CDR3 region has the DNA TGTGCCAGCTCACCACAAGGGACAGGGACCGAAAAACTGTTTTTT. The encoded protein is CASSPQGTGTEKLFF.

This rearrangement joins TRBV29-1 to TRBJ1-1, with D possibly TRBD1 on 6 matching bases. V lost 0 bases to trimming and J lost 5 bases, with 16 bases between them. The CDR3 has 15 residues. Germline V gene sequence: CDR1 SQVTM, CDR2 ANQGSEA. The CDR3 loop reads CSVEDWGRGRTEAFF. CDR3 in DNA: TGCAGCGTTGAAGATTGGGGCAGGGGTCGTACTGAAGCTTTCTTT.

This clonotype has more than one count but fewer than ten. This chain connects TRBV10-3 to TRBJ2-1; tentatively, D is TRBD2 (6 bases). V was clipped by 6 bases and J by 1 base, with 16 bases between them. Germline V gives CDR1 ENHRY, CDR2 SYGVKD. This CDR3 region has 16 residues. The CDR3 nucleotides are TGTGCCATCAGGAGGGGTGCGGAGGGATCCTACAATGAGCAGTTCTTC. Amino acid sequence: CAIRRGAEGSYNEQFF.

This clonotype appeared a few times. The chain has TRBV12-3 or TRBV12-4 and TRBJ1-2; D call uncertain. Trimming removed 4 bases at V and 4 bases at J, with 7 bases between. CDR3 size: 12 residues. CDR3 in amino acids: CASSSTTYGYTF. The DNA of the CDR3 is TGTGCCAGCAGTTCGACGACCTATGGCTACACCTTC.

The rearrangement links TRBV5-1 to TRBJ1-2; D possibly corresponds to TRBD1 (5 bases). CDR1 and CDR2 (germline): SGHRS, YFSETQ. The CDR3 has 13 amino acids. V shed 3 bases and J shed 5 bases, with 11 bases lying between them. In DNA form, the CDR3 reads TGCGCCAGCAGCTGGGACGGGGATTATGGCTACACCTTC. It specifies CASSWDGDYGYTF.

This clonotype was counted between two and nine times. The CDR3 DNA reads as TGTGCCAGCAGCCCGACTAGGACAATGAACACTGAAGCTTTCTTT. Encoded protein: CASSPTRTMNTEAFF. This sequence joins TRBV7-8 and TRBJ1-1; a weak D match, TRBD1 (5 bases). The germline CDR1 and CDR2 sequences are SGHVS and FQNEAQ. Trimming removed 5 bases at V and 0 bases at J, with 13 bases between. CDR3 length: 15 amino acids.

The chain has TRBV7-9 and TRBJ2-5; TRBD1 matches at 11 bases. Per germline, CDR1 SEHNR and CDR2 FQNEAQ (reference sequence). V shed 4 bases, J shed 4 bases, and the junction held 5 bases outside the gene matches. The CDR3 runs to 15 residues. CDR3 sequence reads: CASSSGTGGPETQYF. In DNA, the CDR3 is TGTGCCAGCAGCTCCGGGACAGGGGGGCCAGAGACCCAGTACTTC.

This clonotype was counted a few times. This CDR3 reads CASSQVSSEHGYTF. CDR3 DNA: TGTGCCAGCAGCCAAGTCTCCTCGGAGCATGGCTACACCTTC. V is TRBV3-1 and J is TRBJ1-2, with unresolved D. The germline CDR1 and CDR2 sequences are LGHDT and YNNKEL (reference sequence). The germline V and J ends were trimmed by 1 base and 6 bases, with 12 bases remaining between them. CDR3 length: 14 amino acids.

There are many counts of this clonotype. This sequence joins TRBV29-1 and TRBJ2-1, with D perhaps matching TRBD1 (5 bases). Germline-derived CDR1 and CDR2 are SQVTM and ANQGSEA. This CDR3 spans 14 amino acids. Trimming cost V 4 bases and J 5 bases, with 15 bases left between them. DNA of the CDR3: TGCAGCGTTGGGTCCAGGGTCATCAACAATGAGCAGTTCTTC. As protein: CSVGSRVINNEQFF.

This clonotype showed up just a few times. The chain links TRBV28 to TRBJ2-5, with TRBD2 as a possible D gene (6 bases). CDR3 length: 15 amino acids. The V gene's germline CDR1 is MDHEN and CDR2 SYDVKM. V was clipped by 6 bases and J by 5 bases, with 19 bases between them. The chain's CDR3 is CASRPELAGGETQYF. The CDR3 DNA follows: TGTGCCAGCAGACCCGAACTAGCAGGCGGGGAGACCCAGTACTTC.

The chain combines TRBV20-1 with TRBJ2-5; D is perhaps TRBD2 (5 bases). Germline CDR1 is DFQATT and CDR2 is SNEGSKA (reference sequence). With 3 bases removed from V and 3 bases from J, the gap between germline ends came to 14 bases. The CDR3 contains 14 residues. This CDR3 reads CSASLLEEEETQYF. DNA of the CDR3: TGCAGTGCTAGCCTTTTAGAGGAGGAAGAGACCCAGTACTTC.

This chain joins TRBV15 and TRBJ2-7; 9 bases align to TRBD2. CDR1 and CDR2 from the germline V gene are LNHNV and YYDKDF (reference sequence). The V segment lost 1 base and the J segment 5 bases; nucleotides outside the gene matches: 6. The CDR3 is made up of 15 amino acids. CDR3 loop: CATSRVAGVQNEQYF. The CDR3 DNA follows: TGTGCCACCAGCAGAGTAGCGGGAGTACAGAACGAGCAGTACTTC.

A few counts support this clonotype. The chain joins TRBV29-1 to TRBJ1-2; D unclear. The V gene's germline CDR1 is SQVTM and CDR2 ANQGSEA. This CDR3 has 13 residues. With 2 bases removed from V and 6 bases from J, the gap between germline ends came to 13 bases. Written as DNA, the CDR3 is TGCAGCGTTGAAACCGGGGAGTCGGATGGCTACACCTTC. The encoded protein is CSVETGESDGYTF.

This clonotype was found a few times. V and J are TRBV12-3 or TRBV12-4 and TRBJ1-1, with a possible D match to TRBD1 (6 bases). The CDR3 extends over 13 amino acids. V lost 8 bases and J 3 bases, leaving 13 bases between the germline ends. CDR3 bases: TGTGCCAGCGGGGGGGCGCGGGACACTGAAGCTTTCTTT. Encoded protein: CASGGARDTEAFF.

This clonotype was detected a few times. This chain connects TRBV4-3 to TRBJ2-3; TRBD1 aligns across 9 bases. The junction had 5 bases not matched to a gene; V was cut back by 3 bases and J by 1 base. CDR3 length: 16 residues. Germline-derived CDR1 and CDR2 are LGHNA and YSLEER. CDR3 protein: CASSQDRTGGTDTQYF. CDR3 coding DNA: TGCGCCAGCAGCCAGGATCGGACAGGGGGCACAGATACGCAGTATTTT.

This CDR3 reads CASSHRLAGGCYKQYF. The CDR3 DNA is TGTGCCAGCAGCCACAGACTAGCGGGAGGTTGCTACAAGCAGTACTTC. The V and J genes are TRBV7-9 and TRBJ2-5; 13 nucleotides line up with TRBD2. The V segment lost 5 bases and the J segment 11 bases; nucleotides outside the gene matches: 14. The CDR3 spans 16 residues. Germline lookup yields CDR1 SEHNR and CDR2 FQNEAQ (reference sequence). Complete variable domain (other parts from reference TRBV7-9 and TRBJ2-5): DTGVSQNPRHKITKRGQNVTFRCDPISEHNRLYWYRQTLGQGPEFLTYFQNEAQLEKSRLLSDRFSAERPKGSFSTLEIQRTEQGDSAMYLCASSHRLAGGCYKQYFGPGTRLLVL.

The chain joins TRBV2 to TRBJ1-1; TRBD1 aligns across 7 bases. CDR1 is SNHLY, CDR2 FYNNEI, per germline. The CDR3 is 14 amino acids. The ends lost 7 bases at V and 0 bases at J; junction bases unmatched: 5. The CDR3 nucleotides read TGTGCCAGCACATTACAGGGGATGAACACTGAAGCTTTCTTT. Translated: CASTLQGMNTEAFF.

A remark on this clonotype: Since a much larger clone is just one base distant, this may be a read error. The J gene is TRBJ1-6, the V gene TRBV10-3, with no clear D. This CDR3 is built from 14 residues. Germline values: CDR1 ENHRY, CDR2 SYGVKD. In DNA form, the CDR3 reads TGTGCCATCGGTGAGTCCCACGCAGGCCTAGCCCTCCACTTT. Its translation: CAIGESHAGLALHF.

As regards this clonotype: A much larger clone differs by one base, so this may be a read error. J is TRBJ2-1 and V is TRBV29-1; the D is unclear. Germline V gives CDR1 SQVTM, CDR2 ANQGSEA. The length of the CDR3 is 11 residues. The CDR3 DNA follows: TGCAGCGTTGCCCAGAACAATGAGCAGGTCTTC. Its protein is CSVAQNNEQVF.

This clonotype has more than one count but fewer than ten. This chain uses TRBV2 with TRBJ1-2; no reliable D call. The germline V gene encodes CDR1 SNHLY and CDR2 FYNNEI. The CDR3 is 13 amino acids. V was cut by 3 bases and J by 8 bases, with 13 bases left in between. CDR3 bases: TGTGCCAGCAGTGAGTCAGGAATCAGGGGCTACACCTTC. As protein: CASSESGIRGYTF.

This clonotype was seen only a few times. The chain employs TRBV6-2 or TRBV6-3 and TRBJ2-1; 7 positions match TRBD2. The length of the CDR3 is 16 residues. V lost 2 bases and J lost 7; bases outside the gene matches: 11. The germline CDR1 and CDR2 sequences are MNHEY and SVGEGT. CDR3 sequence: CASSYPFERDTNEQFF. The CDR3 nucleotides are TGTGCCAGCAGTTACCCCTTTGAGCGGGATACAAATGAGCAGTTCTTC.